Listed below are T cell receptor beta chains from one sample, sequenced in a study of shared clonotypes between healthy human individuals. The protocol was immunoSEQ multiplex PCR, while the TCRdb copy is restricted to in-frame clones and leaves out a portion. Among about 2.1 million clones listed, just under 95% were seen once. Sequencing input: naive CD8+ T cells from PBMCs. The receptors come from a man aged 18 to 35 in good health. Some clones in this sample may be carry-over from other donors' samples. The CDR3 runs from the conserved cysteine through the conserved F or W. Each record gives: J gene, V gene, CDR3 protein.

J: TRBJ2-7; V: TRBV15; CDR3: CATSSALGGGEQYF
J: TRBJ2-7; V: TRBV11-2; CDR3: CASSGDRDPAYEQYF
J: TRBJ2-2; V: TRBV7-2; CDR3: CASSLVARAGNTGELFF
J: .; V: TRBV9; CDR3: CASASSDEQYF
J: TRBJ2-1; V: TRBV29-1; CDR3: CSVEGSSAFPNEQFF
J: TRBJ1-2; V: TRBV2; CDR3: CASSEAFSNYGYTF
J: TRBJ2-3; V: TRBV5-4; CDR3: CASSLGGYTDTQYF
J: TRBJ1-2; V: TRBV6-6; CDR3: CASTWDRRAVDGYTF
J: TRBJ2-7; V: TRBV6-5; CDR3: CASSYGPGSREQYF
J: TRBJ2-7; V: TRBV5-1; CDR3: CASSQIPGPYEQYF
J: TRBJ2-7; V: TRBV10-1; CDR3: CASPPDRQERYEQYF
J: TRBJ2-2; V: TRBV4-1; CDR3: CASSQDLVLAGTGELFF
J: TRBJ2-7; V: TRBV19; CDR3: CASSIGRGASYEQYF
J: TRBJ2-5; V: TRBV18; CDR3: CASSPKDSSPGETQYF
J: TRBJ2-7; V: TRBV6-6; CDR3: CASSYLGQGQWYEQYF
J: TRBJ2-7; V: TRBV7-9; CDR3: CASSATQSYEQYF
J: TRBJ1-1; V: TRBV9; CDR3: CASSVVYQGHDTEAFF
J: TRBJ2-2; V: TRBV27; CDR3: CASRGLAGEDTGELFF
J: TRBJ2-1; V: TRBV9; CDR3: CASSVERVPYNEQFF
J: TRBJ2-7; V: TRBV18; CDR3: CASSPPGGARSYEQYF
J: TRBJ1-2; V: TRBV30; CDR3: CAASLRKPNYGYTF
J: TRBJ2-5; V: TRBV19; CDR3: CASSGTGGETQYF
J: TRBJ1-2; V: TRBV11-2; CDR3: CASSLAPAPNYGYTF
J: TRBJ2-1; V: TRBV30; CDR3: CAWSGSSGRAFYNEQFF
J: TRBJ2-7; V: TRBV7-6; CDR3: CASSLGDGTYEQYF
J: TRBJ1-5; V: TRBV28; CDR3: CASTLSPATGYQPQHF
J: TRBJ1-1; V: TRBV6-5; CDR3: CASSYGGGNTEAFF
J: TRBJ1-2; V: TRBV4-1; CDR3: CASSQSLVSTGYGYTF
J: TRBJ1-5; V: TRBV19; CDR3: CASSIEDRGGWPQHF
J: TRBJ1-5; V: TRBV4-1; CDR3: CASSQVGTGGQPQHF
J: TRBJ1-1; V: TRBV10-2; CDR3: CASFTTYGGWTEAFF
J: TRBJ1-2; V: TRBV2; CDR3: CASSGVTGNHYGYTF
J: TRBJ2-1; V: TRBV7-2; CDR3: CASRGYRVDAYNEQFF
J: TRBJ1-5; V: TRBV19; CDR3: CASSAALDTEAYSNQPQHF
J: TRBJ1-1; V: TRBV9; CDR3: CASSPDRDTEAFF
J: TRBJ2-3; V: TRBV7-3; CDR3: CASSLIPTPGTDTQYF
J: TRBJ2-5; V: TRBV28; CDR3: CASSLQGFGETQYF
J: TRBJ1-1; V: TRBV4-3; CDR3: CASSQPRAGGEAFF
J: TRBJ1-1; V: TRBV6-5; CDR3: CASSGWTGVGTEAFF
J: TRBJ1-1; V: TRBV6-1; CDR3: CASSELGGDTEAFF
J: TRBJ1-1; V: TRBV27; CDR3: CASLPPGNTEAFF
J: TRBJ2-7; V: TRBV11-2; CDR3: CASSLENRGSSYEQYF
J: TRBJ1-2; V: TRBV14; CDR3: CASSQYRGVDGYTF